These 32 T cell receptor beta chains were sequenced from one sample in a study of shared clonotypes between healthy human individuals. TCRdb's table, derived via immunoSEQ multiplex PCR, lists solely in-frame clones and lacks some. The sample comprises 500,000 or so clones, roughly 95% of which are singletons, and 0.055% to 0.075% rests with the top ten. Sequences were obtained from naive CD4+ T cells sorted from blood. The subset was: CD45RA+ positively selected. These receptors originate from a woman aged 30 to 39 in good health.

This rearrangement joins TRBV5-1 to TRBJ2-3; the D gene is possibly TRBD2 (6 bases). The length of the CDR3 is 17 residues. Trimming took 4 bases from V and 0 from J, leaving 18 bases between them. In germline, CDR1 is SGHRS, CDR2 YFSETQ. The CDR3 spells CASSGRRLGTSTDTQYF. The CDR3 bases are TGCGCCAGCAGCGGAAGAAGACTGGGGACTAGCACAGATACGCAGTATTTT.

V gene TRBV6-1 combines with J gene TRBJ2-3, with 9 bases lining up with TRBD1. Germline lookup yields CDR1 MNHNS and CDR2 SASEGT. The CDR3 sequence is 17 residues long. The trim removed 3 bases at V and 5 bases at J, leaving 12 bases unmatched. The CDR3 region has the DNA TGTGCCAGCAGTGATTACTTGACAGGGGGGTCGGGAGATACGCAGTATTTT. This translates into CASSDYLTGGSGDTQYF.

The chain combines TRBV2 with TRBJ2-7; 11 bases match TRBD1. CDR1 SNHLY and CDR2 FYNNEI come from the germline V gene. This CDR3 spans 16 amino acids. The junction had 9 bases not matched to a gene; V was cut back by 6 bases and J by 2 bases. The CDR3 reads CASRRTGGVGAYEQYF. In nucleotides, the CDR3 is TGTGCCAGCAGAAGGACAGGGGGCGTCGGAGCCTACGAGCAGTACTTC. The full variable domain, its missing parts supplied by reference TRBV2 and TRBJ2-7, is EPEVTQTPSHQVTQMGQEVILRCVPISNHLYFYWYRQILGQKVEFLVSFYNNEISEKSEIFDDQFSVERPDGSNFTLKIRSTKLEDSAMYFCASRRTGGVGAYEQYFGPGTRLTVT.

In DNA form, the CDR3 reads TGTGCCAGCAGTAAAACAGGGGGGTACGAGCAGTACTTC. This gives the protein CASSKTGGYEQYF. This sequence joins TRBV6-1 and TRBJ2-7; TRBD1 aligns across 8 bases. Per germline, CDR1 MNHNS and CDR2 SASEGT. With 5 bases clipped from V and 4 bases from J, the junction kept 4 bases outside the gene matches. The CDR3 is 13 residues long.

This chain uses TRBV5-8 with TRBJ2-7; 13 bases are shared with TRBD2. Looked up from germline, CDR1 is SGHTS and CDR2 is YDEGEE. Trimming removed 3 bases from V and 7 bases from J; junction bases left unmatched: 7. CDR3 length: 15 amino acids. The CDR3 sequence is CASSSRLAGGEEQYF. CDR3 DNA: TGTGCCAGCAGCTCTAGACTAGCGGGAGGAGAAGAGCAGTACTTC.

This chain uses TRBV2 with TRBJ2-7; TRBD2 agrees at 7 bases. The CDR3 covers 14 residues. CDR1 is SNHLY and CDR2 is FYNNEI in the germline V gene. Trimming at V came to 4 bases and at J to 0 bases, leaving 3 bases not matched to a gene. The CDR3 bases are TGTGCCAGCAGTGTCGGCGGGAGCTCCTACGAGCAGTACTTC. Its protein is CASSVGGSSYEQYF. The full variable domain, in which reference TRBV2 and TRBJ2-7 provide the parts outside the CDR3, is EPEVTQTPSHQVTQMGQEVILRCVPISNHLYFYWYRQILGQKVEFLVSFYNNEISEKSEIFDDQFSVERPDGSNFTLKIRSTKLEDSAMYFCASSVGGSSYEQYFGPGTRLTVT.

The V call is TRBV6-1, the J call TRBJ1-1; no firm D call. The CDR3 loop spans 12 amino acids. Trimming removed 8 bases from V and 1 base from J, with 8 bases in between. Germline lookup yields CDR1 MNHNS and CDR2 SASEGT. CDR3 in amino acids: CASGLGNTEAFF. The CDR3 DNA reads TGTGCCAGCGGGTTGGGGAACACTGAAGCTTTCTTT.

This CDR3 reads CSVEGSILGEQYF. The CDR3, as DNA: TGCAGCGTTGAAGGGTCCATACTTGGCGAGCAGTACTTC. The V gene is TRBV29-1, the J gene TRBJ2-7; the D is unclear. Trimming pared 1 base from V and 6 bases from J, leaving 13 bases between. This CDR3 is built from 13 residues. Germline V gene lookup returns CDR1 SQVTM and CDR2 ANQGSEA.

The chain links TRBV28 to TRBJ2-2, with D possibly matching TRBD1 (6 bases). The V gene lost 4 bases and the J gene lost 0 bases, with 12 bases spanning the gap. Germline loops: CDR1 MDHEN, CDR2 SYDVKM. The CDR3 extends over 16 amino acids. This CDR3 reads CASSSRWGPNTGELFF. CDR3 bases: TGTGCCAGCAGTTCCCGGTGGGGGCCGAACACCGGGGAGCTGTTTTTT.

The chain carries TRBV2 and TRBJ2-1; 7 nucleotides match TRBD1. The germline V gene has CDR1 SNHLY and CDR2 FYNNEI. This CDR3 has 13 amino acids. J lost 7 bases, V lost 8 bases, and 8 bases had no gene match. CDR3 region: CASRQGQINEQFF. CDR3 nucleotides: TGTGCCAGCCGACAGGGCCAGATTAATGAGCAGTTCTTC.

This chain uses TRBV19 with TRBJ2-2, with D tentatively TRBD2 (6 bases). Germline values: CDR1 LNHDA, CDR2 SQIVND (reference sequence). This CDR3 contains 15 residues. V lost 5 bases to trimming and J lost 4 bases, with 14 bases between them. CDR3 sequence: CASSPGELGTGELFF. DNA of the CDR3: TGTGCCAGTAGTCCGGGGGAGCTGGGCACCGGGGAGCTGTTTTTT.

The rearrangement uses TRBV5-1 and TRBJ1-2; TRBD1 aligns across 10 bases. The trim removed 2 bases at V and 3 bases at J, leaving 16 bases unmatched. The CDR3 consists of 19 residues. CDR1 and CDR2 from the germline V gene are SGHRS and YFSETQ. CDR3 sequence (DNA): TGCGCCAGCAGCTTAACACCAGGGACAGGGGCGGATACGGACTATGGCTACACCTTC. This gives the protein CASSLTPGTGADTDYGYTF. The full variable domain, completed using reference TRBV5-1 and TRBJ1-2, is KAGVTQTPRYLIKTRGQQVTLSCSPISGHRSVSWYQQTPGQGLQFLFEYFSETQRNKGNFPGRFSGRQFSNSRSEMNVSTLELGDSALYLCASSLTPGTGADTDYGYTFGSGTRLTVV.

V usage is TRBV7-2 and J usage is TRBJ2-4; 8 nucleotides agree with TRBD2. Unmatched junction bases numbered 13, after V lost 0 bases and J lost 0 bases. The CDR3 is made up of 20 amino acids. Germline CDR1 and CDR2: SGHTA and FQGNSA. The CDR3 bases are TGTGCCAGCAGCTTAGCTAGCGGGGATGCTGGGAAAGTAGCCAAAAACATTCAGTACTTC. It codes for CASSLASGDAGKVAKNIQYF.

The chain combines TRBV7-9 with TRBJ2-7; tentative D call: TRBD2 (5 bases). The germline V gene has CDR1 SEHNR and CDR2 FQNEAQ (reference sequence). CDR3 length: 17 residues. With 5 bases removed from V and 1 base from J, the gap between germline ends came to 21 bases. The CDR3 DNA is TGTGCCAGCAGCGCCACTTCGACCCGGCCGGGATCCTACGAGCAGTACTTC. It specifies CASSATSTRPGSYEQYF.

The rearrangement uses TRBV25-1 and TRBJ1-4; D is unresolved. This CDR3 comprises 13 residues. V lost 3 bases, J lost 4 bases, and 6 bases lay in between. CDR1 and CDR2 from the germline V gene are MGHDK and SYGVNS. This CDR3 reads CASSDRINEKLFF. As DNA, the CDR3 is TGTGCCAGCAGTGATCGAATTAATGAAAAACTGTTTTTT.

In DNA, the CDR3 is TGTGCCAGCAGCTCCTGGGGGGAACCCTACGAGCAGTACTTC. Amino acid sequence: CASSSWGEPYEQYF. V gene TRBV7-9 combines with J gene TRBJ2-7, with D perhaps TRBD2 (6 bases). The CDR3 has 14 amino acids. Trimming removed 4 bases at V and 2 bases at J, with 12 bases between. Germline-derived CDR1 and CDR2 are SEHNR and FQNEAQ (reference sequence).

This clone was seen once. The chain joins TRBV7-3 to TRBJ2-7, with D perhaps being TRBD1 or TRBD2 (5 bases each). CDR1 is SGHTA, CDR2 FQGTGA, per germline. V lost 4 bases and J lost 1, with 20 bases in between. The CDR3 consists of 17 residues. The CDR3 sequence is CASSSRGDPMGSYEQYF. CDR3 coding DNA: TGTGCCAGCAGCTCCCGAGGGGACCCAATGGGATCCTACGAGCAGTACTTC.

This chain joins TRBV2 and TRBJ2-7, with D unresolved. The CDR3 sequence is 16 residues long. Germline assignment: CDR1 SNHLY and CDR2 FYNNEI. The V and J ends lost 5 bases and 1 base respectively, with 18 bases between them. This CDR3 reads CASSRNGVSGSYEQYF. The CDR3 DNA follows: TGTGCCAGCAGTCGTAATGGGGTCTCCGGGTCCTACGAGCAGTACTTC.

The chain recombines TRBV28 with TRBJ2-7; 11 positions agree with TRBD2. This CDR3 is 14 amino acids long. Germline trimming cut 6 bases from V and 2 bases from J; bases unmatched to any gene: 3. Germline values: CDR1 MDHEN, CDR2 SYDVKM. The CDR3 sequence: CASRGLAETYEQYF. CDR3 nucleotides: TGTGCCAGCAGGGGACTAGCGGAGACCTACGAGCAGTACTTC.

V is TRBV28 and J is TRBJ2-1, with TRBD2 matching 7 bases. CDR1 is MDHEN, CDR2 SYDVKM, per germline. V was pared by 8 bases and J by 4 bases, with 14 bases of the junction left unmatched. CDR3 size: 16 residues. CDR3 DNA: TGTGCCAGCTCACCAGCTGGCGGGAGTATTTACAATGAGCAGTTCTTC. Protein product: CASSPAGGSIYNEQFF.

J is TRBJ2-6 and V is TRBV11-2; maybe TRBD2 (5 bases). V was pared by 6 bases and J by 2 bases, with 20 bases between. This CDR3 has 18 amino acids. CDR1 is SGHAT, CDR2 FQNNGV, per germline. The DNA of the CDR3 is TGTGCCAGCAGGCGGGTGAGGAGAGACGGCCCTGGGGCCAACGTCCTGACTTTC. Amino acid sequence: CASRRVRRDGPGANVLTF.

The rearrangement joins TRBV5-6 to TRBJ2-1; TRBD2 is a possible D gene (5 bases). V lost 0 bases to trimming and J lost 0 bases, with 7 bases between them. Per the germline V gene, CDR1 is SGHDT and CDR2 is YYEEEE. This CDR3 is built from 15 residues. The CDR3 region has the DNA TGTGCCAGCAGCTTGGTCGGGAACTCCTACAATGAGCAGTTCTTC. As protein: CASSLVGNSYNEQFF.

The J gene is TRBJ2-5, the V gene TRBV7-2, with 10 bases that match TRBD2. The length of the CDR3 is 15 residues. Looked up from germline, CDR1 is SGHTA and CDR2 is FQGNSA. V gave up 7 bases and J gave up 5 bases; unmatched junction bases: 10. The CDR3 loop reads CASTLAGGFRETQYF. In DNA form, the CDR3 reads TGTGCCAGCACATTAGCGGGAGGCTTCCGGGAGACCCAGTACTTC.

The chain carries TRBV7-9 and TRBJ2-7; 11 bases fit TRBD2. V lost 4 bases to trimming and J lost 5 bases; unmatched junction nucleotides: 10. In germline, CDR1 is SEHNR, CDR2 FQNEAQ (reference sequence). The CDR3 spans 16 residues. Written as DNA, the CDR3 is TGTGCCAGCAGCTCTCCCCTAGCGGGAGGCCGCCACGAGCAGTACTTC. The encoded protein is CASSSPLAGGRHEQYF.

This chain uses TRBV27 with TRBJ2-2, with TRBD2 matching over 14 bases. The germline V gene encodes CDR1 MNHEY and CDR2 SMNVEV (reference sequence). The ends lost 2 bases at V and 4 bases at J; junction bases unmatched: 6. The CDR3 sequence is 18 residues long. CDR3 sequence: CASSLPGLAGAVTGELFF. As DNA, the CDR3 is TGTGCCAGCAGTTTACCGGGACTAGCGGGAGCAGTCACCGGGGAGCTGTTTTTT.

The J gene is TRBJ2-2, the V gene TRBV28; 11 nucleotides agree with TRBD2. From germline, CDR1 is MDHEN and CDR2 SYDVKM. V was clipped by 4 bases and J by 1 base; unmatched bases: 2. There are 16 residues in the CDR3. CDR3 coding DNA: TGTGCCAGCAGTTCCGGGACTAGCGGGAACACCGGGGAGCTGTTTTTT. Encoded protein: CASSSGTSGNTGELFF.

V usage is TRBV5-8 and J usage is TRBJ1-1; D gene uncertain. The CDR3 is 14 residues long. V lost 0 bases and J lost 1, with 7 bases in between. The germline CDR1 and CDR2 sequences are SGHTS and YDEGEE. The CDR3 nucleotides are TGTGCCAGCAGCTTGGGCCCCGCGAACACTGAAGCTTTCTTT. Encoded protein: CASSLGPANTEAFF.

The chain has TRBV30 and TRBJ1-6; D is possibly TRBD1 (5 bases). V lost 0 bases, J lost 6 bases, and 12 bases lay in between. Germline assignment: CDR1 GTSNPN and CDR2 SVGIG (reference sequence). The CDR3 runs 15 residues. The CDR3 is CAWSVYEGFNSPLHF. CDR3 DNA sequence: TGTGCCTGGAGTGTATATGAGGGGTTTAATTCACCCCTCCACTTT.

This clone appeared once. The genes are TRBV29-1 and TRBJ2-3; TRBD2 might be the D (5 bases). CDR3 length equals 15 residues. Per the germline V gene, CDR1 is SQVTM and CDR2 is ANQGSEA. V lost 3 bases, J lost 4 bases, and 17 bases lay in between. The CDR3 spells CSVELANRQADTQYF. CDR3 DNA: TGCAGCGTTGAGTTAGCGAATCGGCAGGCAGATACGCAGTATTTT.

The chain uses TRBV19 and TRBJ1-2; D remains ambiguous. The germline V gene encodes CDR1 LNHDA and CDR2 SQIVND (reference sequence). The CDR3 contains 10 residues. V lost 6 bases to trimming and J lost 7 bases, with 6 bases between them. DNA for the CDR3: TGTGCCAGTAGGGGTCGTGGCTACACCTTC. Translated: CASRGRGYTF. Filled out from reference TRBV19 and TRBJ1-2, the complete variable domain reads DGGITQSPKYLFRKEGQNVTLSCEQNLNHDAMYWYRQDPGQGLRLIYYSQIVNDFQKGDIAEGYSVSREKKESFPLTVTSAQKNPTAFYLCASRGRGYTFGSGTRLTVV.

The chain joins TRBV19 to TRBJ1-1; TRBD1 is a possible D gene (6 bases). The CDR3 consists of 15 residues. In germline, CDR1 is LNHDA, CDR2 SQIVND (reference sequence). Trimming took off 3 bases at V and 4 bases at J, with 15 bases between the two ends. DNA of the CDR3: TGTGCCAGTAGTATTCGTGCAGGGGTGAGCACTGAAGCTTTCTTT. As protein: CASSIRAGVSTEAFF. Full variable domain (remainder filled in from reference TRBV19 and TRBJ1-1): DGGITQSPKYLFRKEGQNVTLSCEQNLNHDAMYWYRQDPGQGLRLIYYSQIVNDFQKGDIAEGYSVSREKKESFPLTVTSAQKNPTAFYLCASSIRAGVSTEAFFGQGTRLTVV.

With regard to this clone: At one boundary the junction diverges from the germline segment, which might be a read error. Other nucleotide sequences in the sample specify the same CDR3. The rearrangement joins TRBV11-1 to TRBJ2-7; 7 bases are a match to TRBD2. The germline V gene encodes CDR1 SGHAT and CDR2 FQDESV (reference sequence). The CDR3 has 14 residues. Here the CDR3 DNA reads TGTGCCAGCAGCCTAGCGGAAAGCTCCTACGAGCAGTACTTC. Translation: CASSLAESSYEQYF.